This T cell receptor beta chain originates from a study of blood T cell repertoires in COVID-19. As for the study in general: There were acute and convalescent COVID-19 samples, and they came from the United States, Italy and Spain. From T cells, B-cell-depleted T cells, or PBMCs came the material, which was cDNA or gDNA.

The germline gives CDR1 SGHDN, CDR2 FVKESK. Trimming at V came to 8 bases and at J to 5 bases, leaving 7 bases not matched to a gene. This CDR3 is built from 13 residues. Per the authors' pipeline: Amplified reference gene primers provided the basis for estimating nucleated cell counts. Sequencing used immunoSEQ multiplex PCR; TCRdb keeps in-frame clones, though not all of them. The V and J calls and clone size were taken over from that table, and D and trimming were inferred from the DNA. The table records about 170,000 clones, roughly nine tenths of them present only once. This rearrangement joins TRBV14 to TRBJ2-5; 8 positions match TRBD1. The sample consisted of peripheral blood. The sequence came from a man aged 50-59 years with acute or convalescent COVID-19. The CDR3 loop reads CASSDRVFETQYF. As DNA, the CDR3 is TGTGCCAGCTCGGACAGGGTCTTTGAGACCCAGTACTTC.